This TCR beta chain was sequenced in a study of CD8 T cells in ankylosing spondylitis. The sample holds a few counts of this clonotype. V lost 0 bases to trimming and J lost 7 bases; unmatched junction nucleotides: 17. The germline V gene has CDR1 SQVTM and CDR2 ANQGSEA. This CDR3 is 17 amino acids long. MiXCR, run by TCRdb on the 5' RACE reads, gives a single entry per CDR3 protein. The profile shows approximately 250,000 distinct CDR3 sequences, about 30% of them singletons. This receptor was obtained from a male donor with ankylosing spondylitis or in good health (not recorded which). V and J are TRBV29-1 and TRBJ2-7, with TRBD1 matching 8 bases. Material for sequencing was blood, either unsorted or a sorted T cell fraction (not recorded which). CDR3 residues: CSVEEGGPGQGVGEQYF. Here the CDR3 DNA reads TGCAGCGTTGAAGAAGGGGGCCCCGGACAGGGCGTTGGGGAGCAGTACTTC.